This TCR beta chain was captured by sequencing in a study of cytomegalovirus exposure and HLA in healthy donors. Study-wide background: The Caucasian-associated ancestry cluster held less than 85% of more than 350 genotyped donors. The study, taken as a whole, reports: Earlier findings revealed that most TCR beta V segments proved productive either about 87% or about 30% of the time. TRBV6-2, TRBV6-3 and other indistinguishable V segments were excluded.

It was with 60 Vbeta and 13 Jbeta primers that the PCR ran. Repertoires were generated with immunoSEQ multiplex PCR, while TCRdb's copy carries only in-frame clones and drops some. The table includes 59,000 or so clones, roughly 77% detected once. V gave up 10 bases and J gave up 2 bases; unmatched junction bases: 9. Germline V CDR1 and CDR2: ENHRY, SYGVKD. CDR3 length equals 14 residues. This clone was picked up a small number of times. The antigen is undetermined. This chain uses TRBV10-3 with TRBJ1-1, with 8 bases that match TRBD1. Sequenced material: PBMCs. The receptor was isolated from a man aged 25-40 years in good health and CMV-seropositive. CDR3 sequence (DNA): TGTGCCACCCGAAGGACAGGGCAAAACACTGAAGCTTTCTTT. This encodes CATRRTGQNTEAFF.